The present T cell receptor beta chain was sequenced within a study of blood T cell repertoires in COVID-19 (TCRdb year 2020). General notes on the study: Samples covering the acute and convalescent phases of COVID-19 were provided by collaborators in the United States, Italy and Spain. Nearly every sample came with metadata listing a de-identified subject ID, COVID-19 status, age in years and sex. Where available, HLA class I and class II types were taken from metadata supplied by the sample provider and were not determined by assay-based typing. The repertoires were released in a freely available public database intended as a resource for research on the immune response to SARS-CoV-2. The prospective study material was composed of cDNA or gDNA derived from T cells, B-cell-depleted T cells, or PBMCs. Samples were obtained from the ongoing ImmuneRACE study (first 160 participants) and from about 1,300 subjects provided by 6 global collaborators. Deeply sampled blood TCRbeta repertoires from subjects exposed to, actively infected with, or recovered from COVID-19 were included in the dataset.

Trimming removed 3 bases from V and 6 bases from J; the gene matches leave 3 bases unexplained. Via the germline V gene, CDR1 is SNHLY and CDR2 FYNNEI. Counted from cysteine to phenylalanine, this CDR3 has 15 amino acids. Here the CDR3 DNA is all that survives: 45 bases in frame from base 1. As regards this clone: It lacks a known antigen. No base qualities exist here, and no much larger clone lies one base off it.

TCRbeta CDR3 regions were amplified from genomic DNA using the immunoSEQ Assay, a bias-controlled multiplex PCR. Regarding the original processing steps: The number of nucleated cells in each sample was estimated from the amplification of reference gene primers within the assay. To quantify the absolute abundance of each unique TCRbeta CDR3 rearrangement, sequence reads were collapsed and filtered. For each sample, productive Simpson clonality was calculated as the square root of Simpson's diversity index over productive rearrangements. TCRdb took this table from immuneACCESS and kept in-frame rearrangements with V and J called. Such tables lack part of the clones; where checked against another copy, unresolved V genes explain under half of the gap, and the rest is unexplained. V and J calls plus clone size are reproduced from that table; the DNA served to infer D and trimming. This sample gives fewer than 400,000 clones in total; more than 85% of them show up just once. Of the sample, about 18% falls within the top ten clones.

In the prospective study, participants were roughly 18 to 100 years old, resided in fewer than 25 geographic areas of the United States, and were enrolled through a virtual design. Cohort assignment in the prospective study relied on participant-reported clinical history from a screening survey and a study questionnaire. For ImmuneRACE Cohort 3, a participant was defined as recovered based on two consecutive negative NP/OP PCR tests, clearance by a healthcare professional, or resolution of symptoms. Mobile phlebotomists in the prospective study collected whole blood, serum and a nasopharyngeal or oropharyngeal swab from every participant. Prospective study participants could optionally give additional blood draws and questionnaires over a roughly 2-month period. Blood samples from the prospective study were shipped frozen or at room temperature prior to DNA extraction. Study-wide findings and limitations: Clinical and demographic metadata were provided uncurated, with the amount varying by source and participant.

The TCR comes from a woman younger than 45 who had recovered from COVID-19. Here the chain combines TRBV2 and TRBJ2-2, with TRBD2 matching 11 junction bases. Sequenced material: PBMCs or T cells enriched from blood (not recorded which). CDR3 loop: CASSELAGGSGELFF. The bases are TGTGCCAGCAGTGAGCTAGCGGGGGGCTCCGGGGAGCTGTTTTTT. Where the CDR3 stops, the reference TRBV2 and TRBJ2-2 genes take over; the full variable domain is EPEVTQTPSHQVTQMGQEVILRCVPISNHLYFYWYRQILGQKVEFLVSFYNNEISEKSEIFDDQFSVERPDGSNFTLKIRSTKLEDSAMYFCASSELAGGSGELFFGEGSRLTVL.